These 6 T cell receptor beta chains share one sample of origin, sequenced in a study of CD8 T cells in ankylosing spondylitis. TCRdb reprocessed the 5' RACE reads with MiXCR, giving one entry per CDR3 protein. The sample has roughly 230,000 distinct CDR3 sequences, over 15% seen once. The sample consisted of blood, either unsorted or a sorted T cell fraction (not recorded which). The receptors derive from a male donor with ankylosing spondylitis or in good health (not recorded which).

The CDR3 protein is CASSLSGESTDTQYF. The CDR3 coding sequence is TGTGCCAGCAGTTTATCGGGCGAAAGCACAGATACGCAGTATTTT. The chain employs TRBV12-3 or TRBV12-4 and TRBJ2-3; D ambiguous. Trimming took 2 bases from V and 0 from J, leaving 9 bases between them. CDR3 length: 15 residues.

The chain joins TRBV5-1 to TRBJ2-7, with 7 bases matching TRBD2. This CDR3 comprises 15 residues. Germline V gene lookup returns CDR1 SGHRS and CDR2 YFSETQ. V lost 4 bases and J lost 3; bases outside the gene matches: 10. This CDR3 is CASSLLGLGNYEQYF. As DNA, the CDR3 is TGCGCCAGCAGCCTTCTTGGACTAGGGAACTACGAGCAGTACTTC.

The chain has TRBV6-2 or TRBV6-3 and TRBJ1-5, with D hard to call. Between the trimmed V and J ends, which lost 0 bases and 8 bases, there was a span of 8 bases. The CDR3 has 13 amino acids. Per the germline V gene, CDR1 is MNHEY and CDR2 is SVGEGT. The CDR3 loop reads CASSYSAWEPQHF. The CDR3 coding sequence is TGTGCCAGCAGTTACTCCGCCTGGGAGCCCCAGCATTTT.

The rearrangement joins TRBV29-1 to TRBJ2-2; D possibly uses TRBD1 or TRBD2 (5 bases each). CDR1 is SQVTM, CDR2 ANQGSEA, per germline. This CDR3 has 13 residues. The V and J ends lost 4 bases and 6 bases respectively, with 12 bases between them. CDR3 DNA: TGCAGCGTTGTGGGGGAGTGGGCCGGGGAGCTGTTTTTT. This encodes CSVVGEWAGELFF.

The genes are TRBV7-2 and TRBJ2-7; 10 bases align to TRBD2. Germline CDR1 SGHTA, CDR2 FQGNSA. The CDR3 consists of 15 residues. Germline trimming cut 5 bases from V and 4 bases from J; bases unmatched to any gene: 8. The CDR3 region has the DNA TGTGCCAGCAGCCAAGGCCTAGCGGGAGAGTACGAGCAGTACTTC. Translated, it gives CASSQGLAGEYEQYF.

This clonotype was recorded many times. This sequence joins TRBV9 and TRBJ2-1; 8 positions agree with TRBD2. This CDR3 spans 16 amino acids. Germline V CDR1 and CDR2: SGDLS, YYNGEE. Unmatched junction bases numbered 5, after V lost 0 bases and J lost 3 bases. The CDR3 nucleotides read TGTGCCAGCAGCGTAGACGGGAGGGCCATCTACAATGAGCAGTTCTTC. Amino acid sequence: CASSVDGRAIYNEQFF.